This passage covers 29 T cell receptor beta chains from one sample sequenced in a study of T cell responses to AZD1222 COVID-19 vaccine. Clones were read by immunoSEQ multiplex PCR, and TCRdb kept only the in-frame ones, dropping some. The table lists about 120,000 clones, approximately 90% of them singletons. The source was peripheral blood, collected on day 0 of AZD1222 vaccination. All receptors come from an adult in good health.

The chain recombines TRBV7-2 with TRBJ1-2, with D possibly matching TRBD1 (5 bases). With 4 bases removed from V and 9 bases from J, the gap between germline ends came to 12 bases. The CDR3 covers 12 residues. The germline CDR1 and CDR2 sequences are SGHTA and FQGNSA. CDR3 amino acids: CASSSGDSSYTF. CDR3 bases: TGTGCCAGCAGCTCGGGAGACAGTAGCTACACCTTC.

This clone was observed once. This chain uses TRBV27 with TRBJ2-7, with D maybe TRBD1 (6 bases). CDR1 is MNHEY and CDR2 is SMNVEV in the germline V gene (reference sequence). CDR3 size: 16 residues. Trimming pared 0 bases from V and 2 bases from J, leaving 14 bases between. The CDR3: CASSLSTGHLPYEQYF. The CDR3 region has the DNA TGTGCCAGCAGTTTATCGACGGGACATCTCCCCTACGAGCAGTACTTC.

The chain has TRBV7-9 and TRBJ1-2; D not certain. V lost 1 base and J 7 bases, leaving 10 bases between the germline ends. The CDR3 length is 13 residues. Germline V gene lookup returns CDR1 SEHNR and CDR2 FQNEAQ (reference sequence). The CDR3 is CASSLGQAGGYTF. For the CDR3, the DNA is TGTGCCAGCAGCTTAGGGCAGGCGGGTGGCTACACCTTC.

The chain uses TRBV18 and TRBJ1-5, with D possibly being TRBD1 (6 bases). Germline V gene data show CDR1 as KGHSH and CDR2 as LQKENI. Trimming left V 3 bases short and J 6 bases short, with 24 bases between. This CDR3 region has 18 residues. The CDR3 DNA follows: TGTGCCAGCTCACCTAGAGGGGGTCAACCCACTGGGGGTCAGCCCCAGCATTTT. Protein sequence: CASSPRGGQPTGGQPQHF.

This clone appeared a few times. This chain uses TRBV9 with TRBJ1-1, with D maybe TRBD1 (5 bases). The ends were cut back, 2 bases at V and 4 bases at J, with 15 bases in the middle. The germline CDR1 and CDR2 sequences are SGDLS and YYNGEE. The CDR3 loop spans 15 amino acids. CDR3 residues: CASSVSGMGGTEAFF. The CDR3 DNA reads as TGTGCCAGCAGCGTTTCAGGGATGGGGGGCACTGAAGCTTTCTTT.

This sequence joins TRBV5-1 and TRBJ2-5; a weak D match, TRBD2 (6 bases). Germline assignment: CDR1 SGHRS and CDR2 YFSETQ. V lost 1 base, J lost 4 bases, and 11 bases lay in between. CDR3 length equals 14 residues. In nucleotides, the CDR3 is TGCGCCAGCAGCTTGACGGCTAGCGTAGAGACCCAGTACTTC. Protein: CASSLTASVETQYF.

Only one count was recorded for this clone. The V call is TRBV12-3 or TRBV12-4, the J call TRBJ2-5; 7 bases fit TRBD1. V lost 6 bases, J lost 4 bases, and 2 bases stayed unmatched. The CDR3 has 12 residues. CDR3 coding DNA: TGTGCCAGCAGCACAGGGGCAGAGACCCAGTACTTC. Protein: CASSTGAETQYF.

This chain connects TRBV12-3 or TRBV12-4 to TRBJ1-6; no definite D call. The CDR3 sequence is 13 residues long. The V gene lost 1 base and the J gene lost 7 bases, with 5 bases spanning the gap. The CDR3 loop reads CASSLGSNSPLHF. DNA of the CDR3: TGTGCCAGCAGTTTAGGCTCAAATTCACCCCTCCACTTT.

The CDR3 sequence is CASSQDEGITEAFF. The CDR3 DNA sequence: TGCGCCAGCAGCCAAGATGAAGGGATCACTGAAGCTTTCTTT. The gene calls are TRBV4-1 and TRBJ1-1; no reliable D call. Per the germline V gene, CDR1 is MGHRA and CDR2 is YSYEKL. The V end lost 0 bases, the J end lost 4 bases, and 9 bases lay between the germline ends. The CDR3 is 14 residues long.

This chain uses TRBV5-6 with TRBJ2-5, with 10 bases lining up with TRBD2. The V gene's germline CDR1 is SGHDT and CDR2 YYEEEE. The CDR3 is made up of 16 amino acids. The V and J ends lost 6 bases and 5 bases, in that order; junction bases with no gene match: 13. DNA of the CDR3: TGTGCCAGCACTACCCCGGGACTAGCGAAGGTGGAGACCCAGTACTTC. Translating gives CASTTPGLAKVETQYF.

As for this clone: Other DNA sequences of this sample code for an identical CDR3. The genes are TRBV5-6 and TRBJ1-6, with TRBD1 identical over 7 bases. Germline V gene lookup returns CDR1 SGHDT and CDR2 YYEEEE. The CDR3 sequence is 16 residues long. J was trimmed by 0 bases and V by 0 bases; bases with no gene match: 0. This chain's CDR3 is CASSLDRGSYNSPLHF. The CDR3, as DNA: TGTGCCAGCAGCTTGGACAGGGGCTCCTATAATTCACCCCTCCACTTT.

The chain recombines TRBV2 with TRBJ1-6, with 8 bases fitting TRBD1. The V gene end was trimmed by 8 bases and the J gene end by 4 bases; junction bases not matched to a gene: 4. The germline V gene encodes CDR1 SNHLY and CDR2 FYNNEI. The CDR3 sequence is 14 residues long. In nucleotides, the CDR3 is TGTGCCAGCTTAAGACAGGGGTATAATTCACCCCTCCACTTT. Translation: CASLRQGYNSPLHF.

This chain joins TRBV10-1 and TRBJ1-4, with D possibly matching TRBD1 (5 bases). CDR1 and CDR2 from the germline V gene are WNHNN and SYGVQD (reference sequence). The V end was cut by 5 bases, the J end by 8 bases, with 12 bases between. This CDR3 spans 13 amino acids. This chain's CDR3 is CASSRDEGEKLFF. The CDR3 nucleotides read TGCGCCAGCAGTCGGGACGAAGGCGAAAAACTGTTTTTT.

CDR3 loop: CASSQAARGDLVFF. The CDR3 DNA is TGTGCCAGCAGCCAAGCTGCGCGGGGCGATCTAGTGTTTTTT. This chain joins TRBV3-1 (or the pseudogene TRBV3-2) and TRBJ2-2, with a possible D match to TRBD2 (6 bases). V was cut by 1 base and J by 15 bases, with 18 bases left in between. Germline V CDR1 and CDR2: LGHDT, YNNKEL (reference sequence). The CDR3 has 14 residues.

This clone was observed a handful of times. V gene TRBV6-5 combines with J gene TRBJ1-2; 9 bases fit TRBD1. The CDR3 length is 14 residues. Germline V gene lookup returns CDR1 MNHEY and CDR2 SVGAGI. V dropped 8 bases and J dropped 1; count of bases not matched to a gene: 5. CDR3 sequence reads: CASCKDRGNYGYTF. The CDR3 DNA reads TGTGCCAGCTGTAAGGACAGGGGTAACTATGGCTACACCTTC.

The chain recombines TRBV12-5 with TRBJ2-5; 16 bases are a match to TRBD2. CDR1 LGHNT and CDR2 FRNRAP come from the germline V gene. After removal of 7 bases from V and 5 bases from J, the junction contained 10 bases not matched to a gene. This CDR3 spans 17 amino acids. In DNA, the CDR3 is TGTGCTAGTGCCATCGGGACTAGCGGGGGGGCCGGGGAGACCCAGTACTTC. It yields the protein CASAIGTSGGAGETQYF.

The chain recombines TRBV15 with TRBJ2-7; perhaps TRBD1 as D (5 bases). V lost 5 bases to trimming and J lost 5 bases, with 13 bases between them. Germline V gene data show CDR1 as LNHNV and CDR2 as YYDKDF (reference sequence). The CDR3 has 13 residues. CDR3 sequence: CATSGSRGNEQYF. DNA of the CDR3: TGTGCCACCAGCGGGTCAAGGGGTAACGAGCAGTACTTC. Filled out from reference TRBV15 and TRBJ2-7, the complete variable domain reads DAMVIQNPRYQVTQFGKPVTLSCSQTLNHNVMYWYQQKSSQAPKLLFHYYDKDFNNEADTPDNFQSRRPNTSFCFLDIRSPGLGDTAMYLCATSGSRGNEQYFGPGTRLTVT.

The genes are TRBV30 and TRBJ1-5; D perhaps matches TRBD1 (6 bases). Germline CDR1 GTSNPN, CDR2 SVGIG (reference sequence). The CDR3 totals 16 residues. V lost 3 bases to trimming and J lost 5 bases, with 20 bases between them. CDR3: CAWRMYRESFHQPQHF. The CDR3, as DNA: TGTGCCTGGAGGATGTACAGGGAATCTTTTCATCAGCCCCAGCATTTT.

The chain links TRBV5-3 to TRBJ2-7, with 10 bases aligning to TRBD1. TRBV5-3 is an ORF, and what it does is uncertain. The ends lost 4 bases at V and 0 bases at J; junction bases unmatched: 13. CDR3 length: 18 amino acids. CDR3: CARSSPGQGSQISYEQYF. The CDR3 nucleotides read TGTGCCAGAAGCAGTCCGGGACAGGGGTCTCAGATCTCCTACGAGCAGTACTTC.

The V and J genes are TRBV7-2 and TRBJ1-5, with unresolved D. With 3 bases removed from V and 4 bases from J, the gap between germline ends came to 10 bases. The germline V gene encodes CDR1 SGHTA and CDR2 FQGNSA. CDR3 length: 14 residues. The chain's CDR3 is CASSFGRGNQPQHF. CDR3 bases: TGTGCCAGCAGCTTTGGTCGGGGAAATCAGCCCCAGCATTTT.

The chain joins TRBV20-1 to TRBJ1-2; a weak D match, TRBD1 (6 bases). Germline V gene data show CDR1 as DFQATT and CDR2 as SNEGSKA (reference sequence). This CDR3 contains 12 residues. V was trimmed by 3 bases and J by 4 bases, leaving 9 bases between them. The CDR3 protein is CSASRGGYGYTF. The CDR3 DNA is TGCAGTGCTAGTCGAGGGGGCTATGGCTACACCTTC.

The CDR3 region is CAWSVRVPGELFF. CDR3 bases: TGTGCCTGGAGTGTCAGGGTGCCCGGGGAGCTGTTTTTT. The chain recombines TRBV30 with TRBJ2-2; D possibly corresponds to TRBD1 (5 bases). This CDR3 region has 13 residues. Germline CDR1 reads GTSNPN; CDR2 reads SVGIG (reference sequence). V was cut by 0 bases and J by 6 bases, with 8 bases left in between.

The chain uses TRBV11-2 and TRBJ2-3; tentatively, D is TRBD2 (5 bases). This CDR3 has 16 residues. V was shortened by 3 bases and J by 3 bases, with 16 bases between the two germline ends. CDR1 is SGHAT and CDR2 is FQNNGV in the germline V gene. The CDR3 nucleotides are TGTGCCAGCAGCTTTGATTCCGGGAAAAGAACAGATACGCAGTATTTT. Translation gives CASSFDSGKRTDTQYF.

The CDR3 reads CASSDGQGAGGYTF. CDR3 coding DNA: TGCGCCAGCAGTGATGGACAGGGGGCCGGTGGCTACACCTTC. The chain couples TRBV10-1 to TRBJ1-2, with 11 bases lining up with TRBD1. This CDR3 contains 14 residues. Germline trimming cut 3 bases from V and 7 bases from J; bases unmatched to any gene: 4. Germline V CDR1 and CDR2: WNHNN, SYGVQD (reference sequence).

The gene calls are TRBV19 and TRBJ2-6; 10 bases line up with TRBD1. With 7 bases clipped from V and 0 bases from J, the junction kept 3 bases outside the gene matches. CDR3 size: 16 residues. The germline V gene encodes CDR1 LNHDA and CDR2 SQIVND (reference sequence). The CDR3 sequence is CASKDRGHSGANVLTF. The DNA for the CDR3 is TGTGCCAGTAAAGACAGGGGGCACTCTGGGGCCAACGTCCTGACTTTC.

The chain is built from TRBV21-1 and TRBJ1-5. TRBV21-1 is described as a pseudogene. This CDR3 is built from 16 residues. This chain's CDR3 is CASSNAGGHSNQPQHF. The CDR3 bases are TGTGCCAGCAGCAATGCGGGGGGGCATAGCAATCAGCCCCAGCATTTT.

This clone was seen only a few times. V and J are TRBV4-3 and TRBJ2-6, with D hard to call. The V end was cut by 0 bases, the J end by 0 bases, with 9 bases between. In germline, CDR1 is LGHNA, CDR2 YSLEER. The CDR3 is 17 amino acids. This chain's CDR3 is CASSQDLGPSGANVLTF. The CDR3 bases are TGCGCCAGCAGCCAAGATCTCGGCCCCTCTGGGGCCAACGTCCTGACTTTC.

The V and J genes are TRBV28 and TRBJ2-7, with D perhaps being TRBD1 or TRBD2 (6 bases each). Germline assignment: CDR1 MDHEN and CDR2 SYDVKM. The germline V and J ends were trimmed by 5 bases and 0 bases, with 17 bases remaining between them. The CDR3 contains 16 residues. The CDR3 DNA is TGTGCCAGCAGTACTATGGTAGGGGGGCGCTCCTACGAGCAGTACTTC. It codes for CASSTMVGGRSYEQYF.

The gene calls are TRBV30 and TRBJ1-6; 7 bases map to TRBD1. Germline CDR1 GTSNPN, CDR2 SVGIG (reference sequence). This CDR3 is 15 amino acids long. V lost 3 bases, J lost 11 bases, and 13 bases stayed unmatched. CDR3 nucleotides: TGTGCCTGGAGACCTACCGGGACAGTAGGCACACCCCTCCACTTT. Its translation is CAWRPTGTVGTPLHF.